There are a few counts of the clone carrying this T cell receptor (delta chain). This entry is derived from a study of gamma-delta chains in newborns, infants, children. Across the whole study: Microbial exposure reportedly drives polyclonal innate γδ T cell expansion after birth.

The CDR3 spans 21 residues. Trimming cost V 2 bases and J 3 bases; bases outside gene matches: 21. Germline loops: CDR1 TSWWSYY, CDR2 QGS. TCRdb reanalysed the reads via CATT. The sample holds approximately 8,000 delta-chain clones, roughly 1.6% seen once. This rearrangement joins TRDV1 to TRDJ1; 10 bases match TRDD3. The sequence came from a child who was a newborn, infant or young child, either healthy, febrile or measles-vaccinated (not recorded which). Material for sequencing was blood. CDR3 DNA: TGTGCTCTTGGGGAAGCTTCCCCGCTACTGGGGGATCCCTCTATCGCCGATAAACTCATCTTT. This codes for CALGEASPLLGDPSIADKLIF.